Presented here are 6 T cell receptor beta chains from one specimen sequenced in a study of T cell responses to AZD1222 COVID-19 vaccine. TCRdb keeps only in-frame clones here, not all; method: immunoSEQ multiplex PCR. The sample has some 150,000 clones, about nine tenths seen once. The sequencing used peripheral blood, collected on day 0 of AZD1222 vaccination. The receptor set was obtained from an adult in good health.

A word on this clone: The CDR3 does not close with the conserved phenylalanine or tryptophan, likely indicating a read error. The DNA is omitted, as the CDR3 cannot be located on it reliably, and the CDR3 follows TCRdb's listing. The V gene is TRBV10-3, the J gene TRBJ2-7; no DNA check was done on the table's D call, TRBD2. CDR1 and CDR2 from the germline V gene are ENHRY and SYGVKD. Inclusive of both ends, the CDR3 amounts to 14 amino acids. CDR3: CALQGGLAGDIEPC.

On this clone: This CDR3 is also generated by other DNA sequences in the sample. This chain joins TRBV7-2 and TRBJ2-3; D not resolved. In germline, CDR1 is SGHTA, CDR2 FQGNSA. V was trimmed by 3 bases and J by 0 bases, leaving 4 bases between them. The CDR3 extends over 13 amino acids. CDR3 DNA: TGTGCCAGCAGCTTCGTCAGCACAGATACGCAGTATTTT. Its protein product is CASSFVSTDTQYF.

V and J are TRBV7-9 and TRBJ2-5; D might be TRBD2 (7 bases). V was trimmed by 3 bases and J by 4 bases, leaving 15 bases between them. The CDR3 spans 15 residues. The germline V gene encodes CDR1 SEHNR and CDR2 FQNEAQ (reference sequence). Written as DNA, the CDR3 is TGTGCCAGCAGCTTGGGGGGGCCGTTAGGAGAGACCCAGTACTTC. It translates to CASSLGGPLGETQYF.

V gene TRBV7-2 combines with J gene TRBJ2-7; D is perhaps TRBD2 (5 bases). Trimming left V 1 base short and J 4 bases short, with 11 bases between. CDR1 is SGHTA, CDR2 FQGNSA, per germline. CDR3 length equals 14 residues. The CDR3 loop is CASSLDPSSYEQYF. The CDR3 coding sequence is TGTGCCAGCAGCTTAGATCCTAGCTCTTACGAGCAGTACTTC.

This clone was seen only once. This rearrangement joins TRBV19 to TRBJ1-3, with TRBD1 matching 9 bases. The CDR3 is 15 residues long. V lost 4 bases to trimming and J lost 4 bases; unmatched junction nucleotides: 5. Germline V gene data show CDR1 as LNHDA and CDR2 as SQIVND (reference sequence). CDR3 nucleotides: TGTGCCAGTAGTACGCGGGACAGGGACGGAAACACCATATATTTT. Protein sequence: CASSTRDRDGNTIYF.

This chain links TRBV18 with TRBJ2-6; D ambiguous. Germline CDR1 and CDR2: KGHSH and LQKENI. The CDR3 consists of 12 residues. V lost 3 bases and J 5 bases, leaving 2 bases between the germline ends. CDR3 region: CASSPRANVLTF. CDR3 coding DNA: TGTGCCAGCTCACCTCGGGCCAACGTCCTGACTTTC.